These 32 T cell receptor beta chains originate from one sample sequenced in a study of blood T cell repertoires in COVID-19. This table comes from immunoSEQ multiplex PCR, and its TCRdb copy is limited to in-frame clones, with some not included. In the table there are 250,000 to 300,000 clones, roughly 91% of which are singletons. Sequenced: PBMCs or T cells enriched from blood (not recorded which). These receptor sequences come from a woman between 55 and 75 years old who had recovered from COVID-19.

The gene calls are TRBV6-4 and TRBJ2-3; no definite D call. Germline CDR1 reads MRHNA; CDR2 reads SNTAGT. Trimming removed 2 bases from V and 0 bases from J, with 6 bases in between. The CDR3 is made up of 14 amino acids. In nucleotides, the CDR3 is TGTGCCAGCAGTGACACAGCTAGCACAGATACGCAGTATTTT. Amino acid sequence: CASSDTASTDTQYF.

The chain employs TRBV5-1 and TRBJ2-7, with 8 bases fitting TRBD1. V dropped 6 bases and J dropped 2; count of bases not matched to a gene: 7. CDR3 length: 14 residues. CDR1 and CDR2 from the germline V gene are SGHRS and YFSETQ. The CDR3 coding sequence is TGCGCCAGCAATCAAGGACAGGGTCCCTACGAGCAGTACTTC. This codes for CASNQGQGPYEQYF.

The V and J genes are TRBV5-4 and TRBJ1-2; D is uncertain. Germline V gene data show CDR1 as SGHNT and CDR2 as YYREEE (reference sequence). Trimming left V 4 bases short and J 8 bases short, with 12 bases between. This CDR3 is built from 12 residues. CDR3 nucleotides: TGTGCCAGCAGCCTCCCCTCGGGGGGCTACACCTTC. Translated, it gives CASSLPSGGYTF.

Only one count was recorded for this clone. The rearrangement links TRBV28 to TRBJ1-2; D ambiguous. CDR1 and CDR2 (germline): MDHEN, SYDVKM. The CDR3 covers 17 residues. Trimming stripped 5 bases from V and 2 bases from J, with 21 bases between. The DNA of the CDR3 is TGTGCCAGCAGTGGCGCGTACTTAGACGGGTACAACTATGGCTACACCTTC. Its protein product is CASSGAYLDGYNYGYTF.

J is TRBJ2-7 and V is TRBV19; tentatively, D is TRBD1 (6 bases). V shed 5 bases and J shed 4 bases, with 15 bases lying between them. Germline-derived CDR1 and CDR2 are LNHDA and SQIVND (reference sequence). The CDR3 contains 14 residues. CDR3 bases: TGTGCCAGTAGTTCCGGGACATTTCCTTACGAGCAGTACTTC. It is translated as CASSSGTFPYEQYF.

V and J are TRBV28 and TRBJ1-2, with 10 nucleotides matching TRBD1. Per the germline V gene, CDR1 is MDHEN and CDR2 is SYDVKM. The length of the CDR3 is 16 residues. V trimming: 6 bases; J trimming: 1 base; junction bases outside the gene matches: 8. The CDR3 loop reads CASRITGTGVNYGYTF. In DNA, the CDR3 is TGTGCCAGCAGAATTACCGGGACAGGGGTTAACTATGGCTACACCTTC.

A single count supports this clone. The rearrangement joins TRBV4-1 to TRBJ1-5; unclear D gene. The CDR3 has 13 residues. Trimming took off 2 bases at V and 4 bases at J, with 6 bases between the two ends. The germline V gene has CDR1 MGHRA and CDR2 YSYEKL. The CDR3 here is CASSQNLNQPQHF. As DNA, the CDR3 is TGCGCCAGCAGCCAAAACCTAAATCAGCCCCAGCATTTT.

The V gene is TRBV12-5, the J gene TRBJ1-6; D is unclear. V was trimmed by 1 base and J by 0 bases, leaving 4 bases between them. The CDR3 runs to 15 residues. Germline CDR1 LGHNT, CDR2 FRNRAP. The DNA for the CDR3 is TGTGCTAGTGGTTTGGACAGCTCCTATAATTCACCCCTCCACTTT. It specifies CASGLDSSYNSPLHF.

The gene calls are TRBV7-6 and TRBJ1-2; D not certain. Germline V gene data show CDR1 as SGHVS and CDR2 as FNYEAQ. The CDR3 consists of 16 residues. Trimming shortened V by 5 bases and J by 1 base, and 17 bases separated the two germline ends. CDR3: CASSPPGRAYNYGYTF. The DNA for the CDR3 is TGTGCCAGCAGCCCCCCGGGGAGGGCCTATAACTATGGCTACACCTTC.

J is TRBJ1-3 and V is TRBV28; the D is unclear. This CDR3 is built from 14 residues. The germline CDR1 and CDR2 sequences are MDHEN and SYDVKM. V lost 5 bases and J lost 0, with 8 bases in between. CDR3 region: CASSQLLSGNTIYF. The CDR3 nucleotides are TGTGCCAGCAGTCAACTGCTCTCTGGAAACACCATATATTTT. The entire variable domain, with the rest obtained from reference TRBV28 and TRBJ1-3, is as follows: DVKVTQSSRYLVKRTGEKVFLECVQDMDHENMFWYRQDPGLGLRLIYFSYDVKMKEKGDIPEGYSVSREKKERFSLILESASTNQTSMYLCASSQLLSGNTIYFGEGSWLTVV.

This clone was seen more than once but under ten times. This chain uses TRBV28 with TRBJ1-1, with a tentative D call TRBD1 (5 bases). V was shortened by 3 bases and J by 8 bases, with 13 bases between the two germline ends. The CDR3 has 13 residues. Germline V gene lookup returns CDR1 MDHEN and CDR2 SYDVKM. The CDR3 protein is CASSLGGLAEAFF. As DNA, the CDR3 is TGTGCCAGCAGTTTGGGGGGGTTAGCAGAAGCTTTCTTT.

The V call is TRBV30, the J call TRBJ1-4; tentative D call: TRBD1 (5 bases). V was trimmed by 2 bases and J by 5 bases, leaving 9 bases between them. This CDR3 is built from 13 residues. Germline values: CDR1 GTSNPN, CDR2 SVGIG (reference sequence). The CDR3 protein is CAWSYRLNEKLFF. For the CDR3, the DNA is TGTGCCTGGAGTTACAGGCTAAATGAAAAACTGTTTTTT.

The chain couples TRBV5-1 to TRBJ2-7; D is unclear. Trimming left V 3 bases short and J 1 base short, with 11 bases between. Germline V gene lookup returns CDR1 SGHRS and CDR2 YFSETQ. The CDR3 sequence is 14 residues long. The CDR3 region has the DNA TGCGCCAGCAGCTCACCTGACGGGTCCTACGAGCAGTACTTC. Translating it yields CASSSPDGSYEQYF.

The chain is built from TRBV5-1 and TRBJ2-2; 8 positions match TRBD2. Looked up from germline, CDR1 is SGHRS and CDR2 is YFSETQ. Trimming removed 4 bases from V and 4 bases from J; junction bases left unmatched: 9. The CDR3 is made up of 16 amino acids. CDR3 loop: CASSRGGGITTGELFF. CDR3 in DNA: TGCGCCAGCAGCCGAGGCGGGGGGATTACCACCGGGGAGCTGTTTTTT.

The V call is TRBV6-5, the J call TRBJ1-2; D is unresolved. From germline, CDR1 is MNHEY and CDR2 SVGAGI. CDR3 size: 13 residues. V shed 6 bases and J shed 6 bases, with 14 bases lying between them. CDR3 in amino acids: CASRGLSANGYTF. As DNA, the CDR3 is TGTGCCAGCAGGGGCCTGAGTGCAAATGGCTACACCTTC.

The chain joins TRBV28 to TRBJ2-4; D gene unclear. Germline V gene data show CDR1 as MDHEN and CDR2 as SYDVKM. Trimming removed 7 bases at V and 6 bases at J, with 10 bases between. The CDR3 consists of 12 residues. CDR3 bases: TGTGCCAGCACATACACGGGAAACATTCAGTACTTC. Translating gives CASTYTGNIQYF.

For the CDR3, the DNA is TGTGCCAGCAGCACCCGAGAGACAGGGGTGGGCGGTTTGGATACCACAGATACGCAGTATTTT. Protein: CASSTRETGVGGLDTTDTQYF. V usage is TRBV21-1 and J usage is TRBJ2-3; TRBD1 is the table's D call and was not checked against the DNA. TRBV21-1 counts as a pseudogene. This CDR3 spans 21 amino acids.

The chain uses TRBV19 and TRBJ2-7; TRBD1 aligns across 8 bases. Trimming removed 5 bases from V and 6 bases from J; junction bases left unmatched: 6. The CDR3 has 13 amino acids. Germline assignment: CDR1 LNHDA and CDR2 SQIVND (reference sequence). In nucleotides, the CDR3 is TGTGCCAGTAGTCCAACAGGGACAGGCGAGCAGTACTTC. This codes for CASSPTGTGEQYF. Full variable domain (rest looked up from reference TRBV19 and TRBJ2-7): DGGITQSPKYLFRKEGQNVTLSCEQNLNHDAMYWYRQDPGQGLRLIYYSQIVNDFQKGDIAEGYSVSREKKESFPLTVTSAQKNPTAFYLCASSPTGTGEQYFGPGTRLTVT.

The rearrangement joins TRBV13 to TRBJ1-4; D is unresolved. Trimming stripped 5 bases from V and 0 bases from J, with 10 bases between. The CDR3 loop spans 15 amino acids. Germline CDR1 PRHDT, CDR2 FYEKMQ (reference sequence). CDR3 sequence (DNA): TGTGCCAGCAGCCTAGCGGAGGCAACTAATGAAAAACTGTTTTTT. The encoded protein is CASSLAEATNEKLFF.

This clone was recorded only once. This chain connects TRBV3-1 (or the pseudogene TRBV3-2) to TRBJ1-1; D unresolved. The CDR3 consists of 18 residues. V was cut by 0 bases and J by 4 bases, with 21 bases left in between. Germline CDR1 reads LGHDT; CDR2 reads YNNKEL (reference sequence). CDR3 DNA sequence: TGTGCCAGCAGCCAAGACTTGGAGGAGTTAAGGAGGTTCACTGAAGCTTTCTTT. Encoded protein: CASSQDLEELRRFTEAFF.

This clone was detected only once. The chain uses TRBV5-1 and TRBJ2-5, with 10 bases identical to TRBD2. J lost 3 bases, V lost 4 bases, and 6 bases had no gene match. Germline V CDR1 and CDR2: SGHRS, YFSETQ. The CDR3 has 15 residues. The CDR3 sequence: CASSAGLALKETQYF. DNA for the CDR3: TGCGCCAGCAGCGCGGGACTAGCGCTAAAAGAGACCCAGTACTTC.

The chain carries TRBV7-8 and TRBJ2-7; TRBD1 might be the D (6 bases). The CDR3 loop spans 15 amino acids. V was pared by 2 bases and J by 5 bases, with 16 bases between. The germline gives CDR1 SGHVS, CDR2 FQNEAQ. DNA for the CDR3: TGTGCCAGCAGCTTAAGTTATGGGACACCTCACGAGCAGTACTTC. Residues: CASSLSYGTPHEQYF. Based on the CDR3 plus reference TRBV7-8 and TRBJ2-7, the full variable domain is GAGVSQSPRYKVAKRGQDVALRCDPISGHVSLFWYQQALGQGPEFLTYFQNEAQLDKSGLPSDRFFAERPEGSVSTLKIQRTQQEDSAVYLCASSLSYGTPHEQYFGPGTRLTVT.

The chain links TRBV5-1 to TRBJ1-2, with 10 bases lining up with TRBD1. CDR3 size: 14 residues. Germline assignment: CDR1 SGHRS and CDR2 YFSETQ. The J segment lost 8 bases and the V segment lost 4 bases, leaving 8 bases of the junction unmatched. For the CDR3, the DNA is TGCGCCAGCAGCATGGGGGACAGGGGAGGAGGCTACACCTTC. Amino acid sequence: CASSMGDRGGGYTF.

This chain connects TRBV3-1 (or the pseudogene TRBV3-2) to TRBJ1-6; 7 nucleotides line up with TRBD1. This CDR3 is 13 amino acids long. The V segment lost 6 bases and the J segment 13 bases; nucleotides outside the gene matches: 9. The V gene's germline CDR1 is LGHDT and CDR2 YNNKEL (reference sequence). The CDR3 region is CASRRQQGQPLHF. Here the CDR3 DNA reads TGTGCCAGCAGGCGTCAACAGGGGCAGCCCCTCCACTTT.

This clone was seen just once. The gene calls are TRBV2 and TRBJ1-6; D gene ambiguous. V was trimmed by 4 bases and J by 0 bases, leaving 7 bases between them. The CDR3 is made up of 15 amino acids. Germline assignment: CDR1 SNHLY and CDR2 FYNNEI. In DNA form, the CDR3 reads TGTGCCAGCAGTGCACAGAGCTCCTATAATTCACCCCTCCACTTT. Amino acids: CASSAQSSYNSPLHF.

This clone has only one observation. The J gene is TRBJ1-1, the V gene TRBV28; D is unclear. The CDR3 loop spans 15 amino acids. Germline V gene lookup returns CDR1 MDHEN and CDR2 SYDVKM. Trimming pared 5 bases from V and 5 bases from J, leaving 18 bases between. Here the CDR3 reads CASSQPANEQTEAFF. CDR3 in DNA: TGTGCCAGCAGTCAGCCGGCTAACGAACAGACTGAAGCTTTCTTT.

The sample holds a few counts of this clone. Written as DNA, the CDR3 is TGTGCCAGCAGTGAACTAGCGGGACCCAGCTACGAGCAGTACTTC. This sequence encodes CASSELAGPSYEQYF. The chain recombines TRBV2 with TRBJ2-7; 9 bases are shared with TRBD2. The CDR3 totals 15 residues. Germline V gives CDR1 SNHLY, CDR2 FYNNEI. Unmatched junction bases numbered 5, after V lost 2 bases and J lost 3 bases.

This chain joins TRBV3-1 (or the pseudogene TRBV3-2) and TRBJ1-1; D call uncertain. V was trimmed by 5 bases and J by 3 bases, leaving 13 bases between them. In germline, CDR1 is LGHDT, CDR2 YNNKEL (reference sequence). This CDR3 comprises 14 residues. CDR3 in DNA: TGTGCCAGCAGCGGTTATGGCGCGGACACTGAAGCTTTCTTT. This translates into CASSGYGADTEAFF.

The chain carries TRBV9 and TRBJ1-4, with a tentative D call TRBD1 (5 bases). The V end lost 7 bases, the J end lost 2 bases, and 12 bases lay between the germline ends. The CDR3 is made up of 14 amino acids. The V gene's germline CDR1 is SGDLS and CDR2 YYNGEE. The CDR3 sequence is CASAIGGTNEKLFF. CDR3 nucleotide sequence: TGTGCCAGCGCTATCGGGGGGACTAATGAAAAACTGTTTTTT.

The chain joins TRBV11-3 to TRBJ2-7; D may be TRBD1 (6 bases). With 3 bases removed from V and 7 bases from J, the gap between germline ends came to 13 bases. Germline CDR1 reads SGHNT; CDR2 reads YENEEA. CDR3 length equals 13 residues. The CDR3 nucleotides are TGTGCCAGCAGCTTCTTCCTAGGGGGAGAGCAGTACTTC. Protein product: CASSFFLGGEQYF.

The chain is built from TRBV7-9 and TRBJ2-2; 9 bases agree with TRBD2. The CDR3 is made up of 19 amino acids. The V gene end was trimmed by 4 bases and the J gene end by 0 bases; junction bases not matched to a gene: 12. The germline V gene encodes CDR1 SEHNR and CDR2 FQNEAQ (reference sequence). The CDR3 spells CASSSAGGGGATNTGELFF. The CDR3 bases are TGTGCCAGCAGCTCCGCCGGGGGCGGGGGGGCCACGAACACCGGGGAGCTGTTTTTT.

The chain recombines TRBV7-8 with TRBJ1-5, with D possibly being TRBD1 (5 bases). The V end was cut by 3 bases, the J end by 5 bases, with 14 bases between. The CDR3 is made up of 15 amino acids. Germline assignment: CDR1 SGHVS and CDR2 FQNEAQ. The CDR3 reads CASSFTPGWDQPQHF. CDR3 nucleotide sequence: TGTGCCAGCAGCTTTACCCCAGGGTGGGATCAGCCCCAGCATTTT.